One sample yielded the 29 T cell receptor beta chains listed below, sequenced in a study of CD8+ T cells in alopecia areata. Treatment meaning: oral pan-JAK inhibitor, 5-10 mg twice daily. Extracted RNA was reverse transcribed into cDNA, the sequencing template. The protocol was immunoSEQ multiplex PCR, while the TCRdb copy is restricted to in-frame clones and leaves out a portion. This sample carries about 210,000 clones, around 65% of them seen once, and the ten largest clones take 4.2%. The sample was CD4+ T cells sorted from blood, taken at week 4, from a patient treated with tofacitinib. These TCRs come from a human donor with alopecia areata.

The chain joins TRBV30 to TRBJ2-1; D is perhaps TRBD1 (6 bases). Germline assignment: CDR1 GTSNPN and CDR2 SVGIG (reference sequence). Trimming cost V 5 bases and J 13 bases, with 12 bases left between them. This CDR3 comprises 10 residues. CDR3 amino acids: CAWGPGHQFF. DNA for the CDR3: TGTGCCTGGGGCCCGGGACATCAGTTCTTC.

The chain employs TRBV6-1 and TRBJ1-5, with a possible D match to TRBD1 (5 bases). Trimming pared 5 bases from V and 4 bases from J, leaving 9 bases between. This CDR3 contains 13 residues. Germline CDR1 reads MNHNS; CDR2 reads SASEGT. The CDR3 DNA reads as TGTGCCAGCAGTAGCCAGGGAAATCAGCCCCAGCATTTT. It translates to CASSSQGNQPQHF.

The rearrangement joins TRBV18 to TRBJ2-5; TRBD2 aligns across 10 bases. V was pared by 1 base and J by 2 bases, with 4 bases of the junction left unmatched. CDR1 is KGHSH and CDR2 is LQKENI in the germline V gene. The CDR3 runs 16 residues. Here the CDR3 reads CASSPRLAGGQETQYF. CDR3 nucleotide sequence: TGTGCCAGCTCACCACGTTTAGCGGGGGGACAAGAGACCCAGTACTTC.

The chain combines TRBV4-2 with TRBJ2-2; 13 bases agree with TRBD2. Germline CDR1 and CDR2: LGHNA and YNFKEQ. Trimming cost V 4 bases and J 4 bases; bases outside gene matches: 9. This CDR3 comprises 18 residues. The CDR3 here is CASSPGLAGVKFTGELFF. The CDR3 nucleotides read TGTGCCAGCAGCCCCGGACTAGCGGGGGTTAAATTCACCGGGGAGCTGTTTTTT.

The chain joins TRBV4-3 to TRBJ1-4; tentatively, D is TRBD1 (5 bases). V gave up 4 bases and J gave up 4 bases, with 16 bases separating them. The CDR3 is 16 residues long. From germline, CDR1 is LGHNA and CDR2 YSLEER. The CDR3 here is CASSRTGGEVNEKLFF. CDR3 in DNA: TGCGCCAGCAGCCGAACCGGGGGGGAAGTTAATGAAAAACTGTTTTTT.

This clone appeared a few times. The gene calls are TRBV7-2 and TRBJ2-5; 8 bases align to TRBD1. With V trimmed by 7 bases and J by 0 bases, 7 bases remained unmatched. CDR3 length equals 15 residues. Germline values: CDR1 SGHTA, CDR2 FQGNSA. The CDR3 loop reads CASTPGQAYQETQYF. The DNA of the CDR3 is TGTGCCAGCACCCCGGGACAGGCCTACCAAGAGACCCAGTACTTC.

The chain joins TRBV4-3 to TRBJ1-2; 7 bases agree with TRBD1. V lost 1 base to trimming and J lost 8 bases; unmatched junction nucleotides: 7. Germline V gives CDR1 LGHNA, CDR2 YSLEER. This CDR3 has 14 residues. The CDR3 protein is CASSQVRTGHGYTF. The CDR3 DNA reads TGCGCCAGCAGCCAAGTCCGGACAGGTCACGGCTACACCTTC.

The gene calls are TRBV6-1 and TRBJ1-6; 7 nucleotides match TRBD1. Losses at the gene ends were 6 bases for V and 7 bases for J; bases not matched to a gene: 6. CDR1 and CDR2 (germline): MNHNS, SASEGT. The CDR3 has 14 residues. CDR3 residues: CASSPGTVNSPLHF. CDR3 coding DNA: TGTGCCAGCAGCCCCGGGACAGTAAATTCACCCCTCCACTTT.

This chain joins TRBV4-2 and TRBJ1-2; possible D gene TRBD1, 5 bases. Germline values: CDR1 LGHNA, CDR2 YNFKEQ. The CDR3 spans 14 residues. The V and J ends lost 7 bases and 5 bases respectively, with 17 bases between them. The CDR3 nucleotides are TGTGCCAGCAATCAGGGAGGGTCGGTTTATGGCTACACCTTC. It specifies CASNQGGSVYGYTF.

The genes are TRBV29-1 and TRBJ1-1; 8 bases align to TRBD1. The length of the CDR3 is 13 residues. With 6 bases clipped from V and 1 base from J, the junction kept 4 bases outside the gene matches. Germline-derived CDR1 and CDR2 are SQVTM and ANQGSEA. The CDR3 DNA reads as TGCAGCGTGGACAGGGTCCAGAACACTGAAGCTTTCTTT. This translates into CSVDRVQNTEAFF.

This sequence joins TRBV5-6 and TRBJ2-7, with 7 bases lining up with TRBD1. Germline lookup yields CDR1 SGHDT and CDR2 YYEEEE. V shed 4 bases and J 5 bases; nucleotides not matched to a gene: 12. This CDR3 has 15 residues. CDR3 sequence: CASSLRQGRVDEQYF. DNA for the CDR3: TGTGCCAGCAGCCTACGACAGGGTAGGGTGGACGAGCAGTACTTC.

V usage is TRBV7-9 and J usage is TRBJ1-1; no definite D call. V was cut by 4 bases and J by 2 bases, with 5 bases left in between. The length of the CDR3 is 12 residues. The germline gives CDR1 SEHNR, CDR2 FQNEAQ (reference sequence). The CDR3 nucleotides read TGTGCCAGCAGCTGGGGTAACACTGAAGCTTTCTTT. As protein: CASSWGNTEAFF.

For the CDR3, the DNA is TGTGCCAGTACGGGCGGCAATCAGCCCCAGCATTTT. This sequence encodes CASTGGNQPQHF. The chain combines TRBV19 with TRBJ1-5; no clear D. This CDR3 comprises 12 residues. V was trimmed by 7 bases and J by 2 bases, leaving 6 bases between them. Germline CDR1 and CDR2: LNHDA and SQIVND (reference sequence). Full variable domain (remainder filled in from reference TRBV19 and TRBJ1-5): DGGITQSPKYLFRKEGQNVTLSCEQNLNHDAMYWYRQDPGQGLRLIYYSQIVNDFQKGDIAEGYSVSREKKESFPLTVTSAQKNPTAFYLCASTGGNQPQHFGDGTRLSIL.

This clone came up a few times. The V gene is TRBV6-6, the J gene TRBJ1-2; D is unclear. This CDR3 is built from 13 residues. Germline V gene sequence: CDR1 MNHNY, CDR2 SVGAGI (reference sequence). Trimming removed 7 bases from V and 6 bases from J, with 15 bases in between. The CDR3 region is CASIEQGLDGYTF. In nucleotides, the CDR3 is TGTGCCAGCATCGAGCAAGGGCTGGATGGCTACACCTTC.

This clone was recorded a few times. This chain joins TRBV29-1 and TRBJ2-3, with TRBD2 matching over 10 bases. This CDR3 spans 16 amino acids. Germline V gene lookup returns CDR1 SQVTM and CDR2 ANQGSEA. V was pared by 3 bases and J by 4 bases, with 10 bases of the junction left unmatched. CDR3 protein: CSVEASGGYMPDTQYF. In nucleotides, the CDR3 is TGCAGCGTTGAGGCTAGCGGGGGTTACATGCCAGATACGCAGTATTTT.

This clone was seen more than once but under ten times. The V call is TRBV5-1, the J call TRBJ2-3; TRBD2 is a possible D gene (7 bases). V was shortened by 3 bases and J by 4 bases, with 12 bases between the two germline ends. CDR3 size: 14 residues. Germline V gives CDR1 SGHRS, CDR2 YFSETQ. The CDR3 protein is CASSSRGAADTQYF. In DNA, the CDR3 is TGCGCCAGCAGCTCCCGGGGGGCCGCAGATACGCAGTATTTT.

The chain links TRBV6-5 to TRBJ2-5, with 7 bases matching TRBD2. The CDR3 loop spans 13 amino acids. Trimming at V came to 2 bases and at J to 4 bases, leaving 1 base not matched to a gene. Germline CDR1 MNHEY, CDR2 SVGAGI. The CDR3 protein is CASSYQRGETQYF. CDR3 coding DNA: TGTGCCAGCAGTTACCAGCGGGGAGAGACCCAGTACTTC.

This clone appeared a few times. One end of the junction does not line up with germline, which may come from a read error. The chain carries TRBV19 and TRBJ2-1; D may be TRBD2 (6 bases). Germline V CDR1 and CDR2: LNHDA, SQIVND (reference sequence). This CDR3 is built from 10 residues. CDR3: CDRGYNEQFF. CDR3 nucleotides: TGCGATCGGGGGTACAATGAGCAGTTCTTC.

The chain joins TRBV30 to TRBJ2-1, with 8 positions matching TRBD1. CDR3 length equals 13 residues. The trim removed 2 bases at V and 6 bases at J, leaving 3 bases unmatched. Looked up from germline, CDR1 is GTSNPN and CDR2 is SVGIG (reference sequence). The CDR3 DNA reads as TGTGCCTGGAGTCTAGGACAGGGCAATGAGCAGTTCTTC. It codes for CAWSLGQGNEQFF.

The V and J genes are TRBV30 and TRBJ2-1, with 7 nucleotides matching TRBD2. V gave up 1 base and J gave up 0 bases; unmatched junction bases: 3. The V gene's germline CDR1 is GTSNPN and CDR2 SVGIG (reference sequence). This CDR3 has 15 amino acids. The CDR3 nucleotides read TGTGCCTGGAGTGGAGCGGGGCACTCCTACAATGAGCAGTTCTTC. It is translated as CAWSGAGHSYNEQFF.

This chain connects TRBV5-1 to TRBJ2-5, with D possibly matching TRBD2 (5 bases). This CDR3 contains 15 residues. V lost 4 bases to trimming and J lost 1 base, with 14 bases between them. Germline CDR1 SGHRS, CDR2 YFSETQ. The CDR3: CASSRGQVVQETQYF. The CDR3, as DNA: TGCGCCAGCAGCCGAGGGCAGGTAGTCCAAGAGACCCAGTACTTC.

V usage is TRBV5-1 and J usage is TRBJ2-7; D remains ambiguous. The CDR3 spans 12 residues. CDR1 is SGHRS, CDR2 YFSETQ, per germline. Trimming cost V 4 bases and J 6 bases, with 11 bases left between them. CDR3 sequence (DNA): TGCGCCAGCAGCCCGGGTGGAGCCGAGCAGTACTTC. It yields the protein CASSPGGAEQYF.

The gene calls are TRBV28 and TRBJ1-1, with TRBD1 matching over 9 bases. The CDR3 is 12 amino acids. Trimming took 6 bases from V and 12 from J; bases not matched to a gene: 8. The germline V gene encodes CDR1 MDHEN and CDR2 SYDVKM. CDR3 in amino acids: CASRPTGGLPFF. For the CDR3, the DNA is TGTGCCAGCAGACCGACAGGGGGACTTCCTTTCTTT.

This chain links TRBV7-2 with TRBJ2-3, with D uncertain. The CDR3 contains 11 residues. The germline gives CDR1 SGHTA, CDR2 FQGNSA. Trimming cost V 3 bases and J 3 bases, with 1 base left between them. CDR3 in DNA: TGTGCCAGCAGCTTTACAGATACGCAGTATTTT. Translating it yields CASSFTDTQYF.

The chain recombines TRBV5-1 with TRBJ2-5; possible D gene TRBD1, 5 bases. Germline V gives CDR1 SGHRS, CDR2 YFSETQ. This CDR3 contains 14 residues. V was clipped by 3 bases and J by 2 bases, with 11 bases between them. The CDR3 here is CASSSQNRQETQYF. CDR3 DNA sequence: TGCGCCAGCAGCTCCCAAAACAGGCAAGAGACCCAGTACTTC.

This chain connects TRBV7-2 to TRBJ2-7; TRBD2 aligns across 10 bases. J was trimmed by 2 bases and V by 1 base; bases with no gene match: 5. Per germline, CDR1 SGHTA and CDR2 FQGNSA. CDR3 length: 16 amino acids. Here the CDR3 reads CASSLDSGGVTYEQYF. The CDR3 DNA reads TGTGCCAGCAGCTTAGACAGCGGGGGGGTGACCTACGAGCAGTACTTC.

This clone was found a few times. This chain links TRBV30 with TRBJ2-3; 7 nucleotides agree with TRBD2. The CDR3 extends over 16 amino acids. The junction had 7 bases not matched to a gene; V was cut back by 0 bases and J by 1 base. Per germline, CDR1 GTSNPN and CDR2 SVGIG (reference sequence). CDR3 nucleotides: TGTGCCTGGAGTGTAAATCGCGGGGGTGGCACAGATACGCAGTATTTT. Translating it yields CAWSVNRGGGTDTQYF.

This clone has just a few counts. The chain couples TRBV29-1 to TRBJ2-7; 7 bases map to TRBD2. Germline CDR1 is SQVTM and CDR2 is ANQGSEA. The CDR3 has 13 amino acids. The ends lost 8 bases at V and 3 bases at J; junction bases unmatched: 10. CDR3 in amino acids: CSTYGEGSYEQYF. In DNA, the CDR3 is TGCAGCACCTACGGGGAGGGAAGCTACGAGCAGTACTTC.

This rearrangement joins TRBV5-6 to TRBJ2-3; D ambiguous. Germline CDR1 and CDR2: SGHDT and YYEEEE. With 1 base removed from V and 4 bases from J, the gap between germline ends came to 7 bases. The CDR3 is 13 amino acids. This chain's CDR3 is CASSLLGADTQYF. The CDR3 DNA reads as TGTGCCAGCAGCTTGCTTGGAGCAGATACGCAGTATTTT.